This record concerns one T cell receptor beta chain sequence. These data come from a study of blood T cell repertoires in COVID-19. Study details: The analysed material was cDNA or gDNA that came from T cells, B-cell-depleted T cells, or PBMCs.

This CDR3 has 15 residues. Germline CDR1 and CDR2: SGHTA and FQGNSA. With 4 bases clipped from V and 8 bases from J, the junction kept 7 bases outside the gene matches. Clones were sequenced by immunoSEQ multiplex PCR, and TCRdb holds only the in-frame ones, with some missing. This repertoire shows around 36,000 clones, approximately 91% found once; its top ten account for roughly 6%. This receptor was identified in a human donor in a cohort sampled during active COVID-19. The sequenced sample was peripheral blood. This sequence joins TRBV7-2 and TRBJ2-2; 10 nucleotides align to TRBD2. CDR3 DNA sequence: TGTGCCAGCAGCTCAGCGGGAGGGGTTTCGGGGGAGCTGTTTTTT. Amino acids: CASSSAGGVSGELFF.